This is a list of T cell receptor beta chains from one sample in a study of blood T cell repertoires in COVID-19. Method: immunoSEQ multiplex PCR; TCRdb's copy keeps in-frame clones and lacks some. This repertoire shows 200,000 or so clones, 84% found once; its top ten account for 4.5% to 5.5%. The sequencing sample was made of peripheral blood. These receptors were taken from a woman aged 60-70 years who had recovered from COVID-19. CDR3s include the opening cysteine and the closing phenylalanine or tryptophan. Fields, in order: V gene, J gene, clone size, D gene, CDR3 protein, CDR3 DNA. A D gene is named only where the DNA matches it firmly. Expanded clones get a size class; other rows say once, few or many, or leave the size out.

v_gene: TRBV12-5; j_gene: TRBJ1-5; abundance: once; d_gene: .; CDR3aa: CASGLARLGGPPGQPQHF; CDR3nt: TGTGCTAGTGGTTTGGCTCGCCTGGGGGGGCCACCCGGACAGCCCCAGCATTTT
v_gene: TRBV2; j_gene: TRBJ1-1; abundance: .; d_gene: .; CDR3aa: CASSEELATEAFF; CDR3nt: TGTGCCAGCAGTGAAGAGCTTGCCACTGAAGCTTTCTTT
v_gene: TRBV9; j_gene: TRBJ1-3; abundance: .; d_gene: TRBD1; CDR3aa: CASSVGVTGNRNTIYF; CDR3nt: TGTGCCAGCAGCGTAGGCGTGACAGGGAATCGAAACACCATATATTTT
v_gene: TRBV7-2; j_gene: TRBJ1-1; abundance: .; d_gene: .; CDR3aa: CASSLNFMNTEAFF; CDR3nt: TGTGCCAGCAGCTTAAACTTCATGAACACTGAAGCTTTCTTT
v_gene: TRBV3-1/TRBV3-2; j_gene: TRBJ2-1; abundance: .; d_gene: .; CDR3aa: CASSHSPTRYNEQFF; CDR3nt: TGTGCCAGCAGCCATAGTCCAACCCGGTACAATGAGCAGTTCTTC
v_gene: TRBV7-2; j_gene: TRBJ1-2; abundance: once; d_gene: .; CDR3aa: CASSSINDRSPYGYTF; CDR3nt: TGTGCCAGCAGCTCTATAAACGACAGGTCCCCTTATGGCTACACCTTC
v_gene: TRBV5-1; j_gene: TRBJ2-7; abundance: .; d_gene: .; CDR3aa: CASSTYEGSYEQYF; CDR3nt: TGCGCCAGCAGTACCTATGAGGGTTCCTACGAGCAGTACTTC
v_gene: TRBV11-3; j_gene: TRBJ2-3; abundance: few; d_gene: .; CDR3aa: CASSHIGEDTQYF; CDR3nt: TGTGCCAGCAGCCACATCGGGGAGGATACGCAGTATTTT
v_gene: TRBV9; j_gene: TRBJ2-5; abundance: .; d_gene: .; CDR3aa: CASSRGGGVVETQYF; CDR3nt: TGTGCCAGCAGCCGAGGGGGGGGCGTAGTGGAGACCCAGTACTTC
v_gene: TRBV28; j_gene: TRBJ2-5; abundance: .; d_gene: TRBD1; CDR3aa: CASKGQGLAQYF; CDR3nt: TGTGCCAGCAAGGGACAGGGGCTGGCCCAGTACTTC
v_gene: TRBV6-5; j_gene: TRBJ2-3; abundance: .; d_gene: TRBD2; CDR3aa: CASSRGTTMGDTQYF; CDR3nt: TGTGCCAGCAGTCGCGGGACTACGATGGGGGATACGCAGTATTTT
v_gene: TRBV5-1; j_gene: TRBJ2-3; abundance: few; d_gene: TRBD2; CDR3aa: CASSLVSGDEDTQYF; CDR3nt: TGCGCCAGCAGCTTGGTGAGCGGGGATGAAGATACGCAGTATTTT
v_gene: TRBV12-3/TRBV12-4; j_gene: TRBJ2-5; abundance: .; d_gene: .; CDR3aa: CASSSGLQETQYF; CDR3nt: TGTGCCAGCAGTTCGGGACTGCAAGAGACCCAGTACTTC
v_gene: TRBV9; j_gene: TRBJ2-3; abundance: once; d_gene: .; CDR3aa: CASSVESGGFWSTDTQYF; CDR3nt: TGTGCCAGCAGCGTAGAGTCCGGGGGTTTCTGGAGCACAGATACGCAGTATTTT
v_gene: TRBV5-4; j_gene: TRBJ1-1; abundance: .; d_gene: .; CDR3aa: CASSLAPGMGDEAFF; CDR3nt: TGTGCCAGCAGCTTGGCCCCAGGGATGGGCGATGAAGCTTTCTTT
v_gene: TRBV5-8; j_gene: TRBJ2-7; abundance: .; d_gene: TRBD2; CDR3aa: CASTREGYEQYF; CDR3nt: TGTGCCAGCACCCGGGAGGGATACGAGCAGTACTTC
v_gene: TRBV7-2; j_gene: TRBJ2-1; abundance: few; d_gene: TRBD2; CDR3aa: CASSFISGGVNEQFF; CDR3nt: TGTGCCAGCAGCTTTATTAGCGGGGGGGTCAATGAGCAGTTCTTC
v_gene: TRBV15; j_gene: TRBJ2-7; abundance: .; d_gene: TRBD2; CDR3aa: CATSRDLAGGLSYEQYF; CDR3nt: TGTGCCACCAGCAGAGATCTTGCGGGGGGACTCTCCTACGAGCAGTACTTC
v_gene: TRBV6-5; j_gene: TRBJ1-3; abundance: .; d_gene: .; CDR3aa: CASSYFPGVPGNTIYF; CDR3nt: TGTGCCAGCAGTTATTTCCCAGGGGTACCCGGAAACACCATATATTTT
v_gene: TRBV7-9; j_gene: TRBJ2-2; abundance: .; d_gene: .; CDR3aa: CASLQGVGTGELFF; CDR3nt: TGTGCCAGCTTACAGGGAGTGGGAACCGGGGAGCTGTTTTTT
v_gene: TRBV18; j_gene: TRBJ1-5; abundance: .; d_gene: .; CDR3aa: CASSLTDSNQPQHF; CDR3nt: TGTGCCAGCTCACTGACAGATAGCAATCAGCCCCAGCATTTT
v_gene: TRBV6-5; j_gene: TRBJ1-2; abundance: .; d_gene: .; CDR3aa: CASSRQVNYGYTF; CDR3nt: TGTGCCAGCAGTCGACAGGTTAACTATGGCTACACCTTC
v_gene: TRBV11-2; j_gene: TRBJ1-1; abundance: once; d_gene: .; CDR3aa: CASSLAEGRWTEAFF; CDR3nt: TGTGCCAGCAGCTTAGCCGAGGGAAGGTGGACTGAAGCTTTCTTT
v_gene: TRBV27; j_gene: TRBJ2-7; abundance: few; d_gene: .; CDR3aa: CASSPGITYEQYF; CDR3nt: TGTGCCAGCAGTCCAGGGATTACCTACGAGCAGTACTTC
v_gene: TRBV7-2; j_gene: TRBJ2-3; abundance: .; d_gene: .; CDR3aa: CASSGVAGTDTQYF; CDR3nt: TGTGCCAGCTCTGGGGTAGCGGGCACAGATACGCAGTATTTT
v_gene: TRBV7-2; j_gene: TRBJ1-6; abundance: .; d_gene: .; CDR3aa: CASSLVGRGPSLDSPLHF; CDR3nt: TGTGCCAGCAGCTTAGTTGGCAGGGGACCCTCTTTGGATTCACCCCTCCACTTT
v_gene: TRBV5-6; j_gene: TRBJ1-1; abundance: few; d_gene: .; CDR3aa: CASSMTGTEAFF; CDR3nt: TGTGCCAGCAGCATGACAGGCACTGAAGCTTTCTTT
v_gene: TRBV12-5; j_gene: TRBJ2-5; abundance: .; d_gene: TRBD1; CDR3aa: CASGLGVGQGQETQYF; CDR3nt: TGTGCTAGTGGTTTGGGCGTGGGACAGGGCCAAGAGACCCAGTACTTC
v_gene: TRBV5-6; j_gene: TRBJ2-5; abundance: .; d_gene: .; CDR3aa: CASSLVARRETQYF; CDR3nt: TGTGCCAGCAGCTTGGTGGCCCGTCGAGAGACCCAGTACTTC
v_gene: TRBV9; j_gene: TRBJ1-1; abundance: once; d_gene: .; CDR3aa: CASSGPVGGTTEAFF; CDR3nt: TGTGCCAGCAGCGGGCCGGTGGGGGGGACCACTGAAGCTTTCTTT
v_gene: TRBV7-3; j_gene: TRBJ1-1; abundance: once; d_gene: .; CDR3aa: CASRRRPGTEAFF; CDR3nt: TGTGCCAGCAGACGAAGACCGGGGACTGAAGCTTTCTTT
v_gene: TRBV7-9; j_gene: TRBJ2-1; abundance: .; d_gene: .; CDR3aa: CASSQWTYGQFF; CDR3nt: TGTGCCAGCAGCCAATGGACATATGGGCAGTTCTTC
v_gene: TRBV23-1; j_gene: TRBJ2-7; abundance: .; d_gene: TRBD2; CDR3aa: CASSQLGGYEQYF; CDR3nt: TGCGCCAGCAGTCAATTGGGGGGGTACGAGCAGTACTTC
v_gene: TRBV27; j_gene: TRBJ1-3; abundance: .; d_gene: TRBD1; CDR3aa: CASRLTGAWIGDAIYF; CDR3nt: TGTGCCAGCAGACTCACAGGGGCCTGGATTGGGGATGCCATATATTTT
v_gene: TRBV5-1; j_gene: TRBJ1-5; abundance: .; d_gene: .; CDR3aa: CASSLGQGGDQPQHF; CDR3nt: TGCGCCAGCAGCTTGGGGCAGGGCGGGGATCAGCCCCAGCATTTT
v_gene: TRBV3-1/TRBV3-2; j_gene: TRBJ2-7; abundance: .; d_gene: .; CDR3aa: CASSQGQPYEQYF; CDR3nt: TGTGCCAGCAGCCAGGGACAACCCTACGAGCAGTACTTC
v_gene: TRBV19; j_gene: TRBJ2-1; abundance: once; d_gene: TRBD2; CDR3aa: CASSQIAGVENEQFF; CDR3nt: TGTGCCAGTAGTCAGATAGCGGGGGTGGAGAATGAGCAGTTCTTC
v_gene: TRBV3-1/TRBV3-2; j_gene: TRBJ2-3; abundance: .; d_gene: TRBD1; CDR3aa: CASSQVRGRGQYTQYF; CDR3nt: TGTGCCAGCAGCCAAGTCCGGGGCAGGGGGCAATATACGCAGTATTTT
v_gene: TRBV3-1/TRBV3-2; j_gene: TRBJ1-3; abundance: .; d_gene: TRBD1; CDR3aa: CASSQAPTGAGNTIYF; CDR3nt: TGTGCCAGCAGCCAAGCCCCCACAGGGGCAGGAAACACCATATATTTT
v_gene: TRBV19; j_gene: TRBJ2-7; abundance: .; d_gene: TRBD1; CDR3aa: CASSEGTGYGEQYF; CDR3nt: TGTGCCAGTAGTGAAGGGACAGGGTATGGCGAGCAGTACTTC
v_gene: TRBV6-5; j_gene: TRBJ2-7; abundance: .; d_gene: .; CDR3aa: CASSYSRLRGYEQYF; CDR3nt: TGTGCCAGCAGTTACTCAAGACTCCGGGGGTACGAGCAGTACTTC
v_gene: TRBV29-1; j_gene: TRBJ1-4; abundance: .; d_gene: .; CDR3aa: CSVFGDNEKLFF; CDR3nt: TGCAGCGTCTTCGGGGATAATGAAAAACTGTTTTTT
v_gene: TRBV9; j_gene: TRBJ1-5; abundance: .; d_gene: .; CDR3aa: CASSVGGEGLQPQHF; CDR3nt: TGTGCCAGCAGCGTAGGGGGCGAAGGTCTTCAGCCCCAGCATTTT
v_gene: TRBV6-6; j_gene: TRBJ2-2; abundance: .; d_gene: .; CDR3aa: CASSHQGARTGELFF; CDR3nt: TGTGCCAGCAGCCACCAGGGTGCGAGAACCGGGGAGCTGTTTTTT
v_gene: TRBV24-1; j_gene: TRBJ2-1; abundance: few; d_gene: TRBD1; CDR3aa: CATSQGAHGDEQFF; CDR3nt: TGTGCCACCAGTCAGGGGGCGCATGGTGATGAGCAGTTCTTC
v_gene: TRBV24-1; j_gene: TRBJ2-3; abundance: .; d_gene: TRBD1; CDR3aa: CATSQQGVTDTQYF; CDR3nt: TGTGCCACCAGTCAACAGGGGGTCACAGATACGCAGTATTTT
v_gene: TRBV5-8; j_gene: TRBJ2-7; abundance: .; d_gene: .; CDR3aa: CASSHLRSRLSSYEQYF; CDR3nt: TGTGCCAGCAGCCACCTGAGGAGTCGTCTGAGCTCCTACGAGCAGTACTTC
v_gene: TRBV11-2; j_gene: TRBJ2-3; abundance: .; d_gene: .; CDR3aa: CASSSVPDTQYF; CDR3nt: TGTGCCAGCAGCTCAGTCCCAGATACGCAGTATTTT
v_gene: TRBV7-2; j_gene: TRBJ2-6; abundance: .; d_gene: .; CDR3aa: CASSSQQSGANVLTF; CDR3nt: TGTGCCAGCAGCTCCCAACAATCTGGGGCCAACGTCCTGACTTTC
v_gene: TRBV2; j_gene: TRBJ2-7; abundance: .; d_gene: .; CDR3aa: CASGSGYEQYF; CDR3nt: TGTGCCAGCGGGTCGGGGTACGAGCAGTACTTC
v_gene: TRBV6-5; j_gene: TRBJ2-7; abundance: few; d_gene: TRBD1; CDR3aa: CASSRNRGPYEQYF; CDR3nt: TGTGCCAGCAGCCGGAACAGGGGGCCCTACGAGCAGTACTTC
v_gene: TRBV6-5; j_gene: TRBJ1-2; abundance: .; d_gene: TRBD1; CDR3aa: CASSSPPGQGAYGYTF; CDR3nt: TGTGCCAGCAGTTCTCCCCCGGGACAGGGGGCTTATGGCTACACCTTC
v_gene: TRBV7-2; j_gene: TRBJ2-3; abundance: .; d_gene: .; CDR3aa: CASSLAPMDTQYF; CDR3nt: TGTGCCAGCAGCTTAGCCCCCATGGATACGCAGTATTTT
v_gene: TRBV18; j_gene: TRBJ1-5; abundance: .; d_gene: .; CDR3aa: CASSPSMGGTDQPQHF; CDR3nt: TGTGCCAGCTCACCATCGATGGGGGGTACCGACCAGCCCCAGCATTTT
v_gene: TRBV7-2; j_gene: TRBJ1-3; abundance: .; d_gene: .; CDR3aa: CASSTGVSGNTIYF; CDR3nt: TGTGCCAGCAGCACAGGCGTCTCTGGAAACACCATATATTTT